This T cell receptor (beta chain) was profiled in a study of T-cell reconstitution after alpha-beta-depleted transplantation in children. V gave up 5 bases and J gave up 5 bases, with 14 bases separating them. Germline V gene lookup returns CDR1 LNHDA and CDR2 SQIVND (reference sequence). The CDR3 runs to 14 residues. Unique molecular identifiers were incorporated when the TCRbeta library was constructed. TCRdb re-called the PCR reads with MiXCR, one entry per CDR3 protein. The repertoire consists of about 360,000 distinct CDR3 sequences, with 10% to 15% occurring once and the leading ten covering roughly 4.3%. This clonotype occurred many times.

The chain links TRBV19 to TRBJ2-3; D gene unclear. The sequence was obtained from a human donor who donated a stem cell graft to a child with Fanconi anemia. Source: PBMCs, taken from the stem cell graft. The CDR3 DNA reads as TGTGCCAGTAGTCTGGGCTGGAGTCAAGATACGCAGTATTTT. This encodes CASSLGWSQDTQYF.